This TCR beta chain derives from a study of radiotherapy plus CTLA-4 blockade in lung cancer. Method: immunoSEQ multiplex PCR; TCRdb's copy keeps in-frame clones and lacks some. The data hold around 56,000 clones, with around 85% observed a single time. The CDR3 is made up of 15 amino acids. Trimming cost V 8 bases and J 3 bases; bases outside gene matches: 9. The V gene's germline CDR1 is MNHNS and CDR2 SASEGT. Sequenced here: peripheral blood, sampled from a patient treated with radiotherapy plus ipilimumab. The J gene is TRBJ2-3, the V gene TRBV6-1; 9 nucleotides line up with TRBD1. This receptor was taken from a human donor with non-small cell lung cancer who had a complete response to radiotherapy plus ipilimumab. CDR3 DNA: TGTGCCAGCTCGAGGGACAGGGCCGTGACAGATACGCAGTATTTT. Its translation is CASSRDRAVTDTQYF.